The sequence of this T cell receptor (beta chain) was determined in a study of T cells in Graves' hyperthyroidism and ophthalmopathy. Study-wide findings and caveats: Before onset, by a median of around 6.1 months, the model predicted ophthalmopathy.

Diagnostic assessment was based on clinical symptoms, serum thyroxine and TRAb, thyroid ultrasound and orbital computed tomography. As for this clonotype: Its target is unknown.

The CDR3 regions of TCR beta were amplified from RNA transcripts. HTBI primers were employed in a first-round RT-PCR of the TCR CDR3. TCRdb independently ran MiXCR on the multiplex PCR reads; one entry per CDR3 protein. The sample has roughly 500,000 distinct CDR3 sequences, 40% to 50% seen once. Per the germline V gene, CDR1 is SEHNR and CDR2 is FQNEAQ (reference sequence). This CDR3 has 15 residues. The V gene end was trimmed by 8 bases and the J gene end by 7 bases; junction bases not matched to a gene: 15. The TCR comes from an adult woman with Graves' disease, either hyperthyroidism or ophthalmopathy (not recorded which). The chain recombines TRBV7-9 with TRBJ2-7; TRBD1 matches at 9 bases. The source material was peripheral blood or thyroid tissue (not recorded which). In DNA, the CDR3 is TGTGCCAGCTCCCTCCCCGGGGACAGGGTGAGTGAGCAGTACTTC. This sequence encodes CASSLPGDRVSEQYF.